The 5 T cell receptor beta chains reported below all come from one sample, sequenced in a study of response to subunit inactivated influenza vaccine. TCRdb re-called the RT-PCR reads with MiXCR, one entry per CDR3 protein. The sample carries hundreds of thousands of distinct CDR3 sequences, 14% recorded once. Sequences were derived from PBMCs from blood, sampled less than 15 days before vaccination. These receptors originate from a man in his forties or fifties who received an inactivated influenza vaccine.

This clonotype was recorded many times. V and J are TRBV7-3 and TRBJ1-1; D remains unclear. The CDR3 runs 13 residues. Germline V gene sequence: CDR1 SGHTA, CDR2 FQGTGA. Between the trimmed V and J ends, which lost 4 bases and 5 bases, there was a span of 11 bases. CDR3 nucleotide sequence: TGTGCCAGCAGCTCATTCCCGGGAACTGAAGCTTTCTTT. It yields the protein CASSSFPGTEAFF.

The genes are TRBV5-5 and TRBJ1-1, with D possibly being TRBD1 (5 bases). This CDR3 spans 15 amino acids. V was cut by 3 bases and J by 0 bases, with 12 bases left in between. Germline V lookup: CDR1 SGHKS, CDR2 YYEKEE (reference sequence). The CDR3 DNA sequence: TGTGCCAGCAGCTGGGACCTGGGCGTGAACACTGAAGCTTTCTTT. Residues: CASSWDLGVNTEAFF. Combining the CDR3 with reference TRBV5-5 and TRBJ1-1 gives the whole variable domain DAGVTQSPTHLIKTRGQQVTLRCSPISGHKSVSWYQQVLGQGPQFIFQYYEKEERGRGNFPDRFSARQFPNYSSELNVNALLLGDSALYLCASSWDLGVNTEAFFGQGTRLTVV.

This rearrangement joins TRBV9 to TRBJ2-6; a possible D gene is TRBD2 (5 bases). This CDR3 is built from 15 residues. Trimming took 2 bases from V and 3 from J, leaving 9 bases between them. Germline CDR1 and CDR2: SGDLS and YYNGEE. The CDR3 is CASSVRGHGANVLTF. CDR3 nucleotide sequence: TGTGCCAGCAGCGTTAGAGGGCATGGGGCCAACGTCCTGACTTTC. The full variable domain, completed using reference TRBV9 and TRBJ2-6, is DSGVTQTPKHLITATGQRVTLRCSPRSGDLSVYWYQQSLDQGLQFLIQYYNGEERAKGNILERFSAQQFPDLHSELNLSSLELGDSALYFCASSVRGHGANVLTFGAGSRLTVL.

The chain carries TRBV27 and TRBJ2-7, with 8 positions matching TRBD1. V was clipped by 5 bases and J by 3 bases; unmatched bases: 15. The CDR3 consists of 17 residues. The germline gives CDR1 MNHEY, CDR2 SMNVEV (reference sequence). The CDR3 DNA sequence: TGTGCCAGCAGTCCCCTCCATTCACAGGGGGAAGGCTACGAGCAGTACTTC. Its translation is CASSPLHSQGEGYEQYF.

This clonotype was seen a handful of times. This chain connects TRBV29-1 to TRBJ1-1; D is ambiguous. Germline V gene data show CDR1 as SQVTM and CDR2 as ANQGSEA. CDR3 length: 13 amino acids. Trimming took 5 bases from V and 6 from J, leaving 16 bases between them. The CDR3 spells CSVTRSRSPEAFF. DNA for the CDR3: TGCAGCGTTACGCGCTCTCGGAGCCCTGAAGCTTTCTTT.